These T cell receptor beta chains were read from a single sample in a study of T cells in Graves' hyperthyroidism and ophthalmopathy. One entry per CDR3 protein results from TCRdb running MiXCR on the multiplex PCR reads. The repertoire has a few hundred thousand distinct CDR3 sequences, about a sixth of them found once; the top ten carry about 41%. The specimen was blood. These receptors originate from a man aged 35 to 55 with Graves' hyperthyroidism. The CDR3 runs from the conserved cysteine through the conserved F or W. The order of the fields is J gene, D gene, clone size, V gene, CDR3 protein, CDR3 DNA. The D gene is left open where the match is weak. The listing skips clone size in some rows; elsewhere it reads once, few, many or a size class.

j_gene: TRBJ2-1; d_gene: TRBD1; abundance: many; v_gene: TRBV5-1; CDR3aa: CASSPGTGGYNEQFF; CDR3nt: TGCGCCAGCAGTCCCGGGACAGGGGGCTACAATGAGCAGTTCTTC
j_gene: TRBJ2-5; d_gene: .; abundance: .; v_gene: TRBV28; CDR3aa: CASSLGLGAGKTQYF; CDR3nt: TGTGCCAGCAGCCTCGGATTAGGGGCCGGAAAGACCCAGTACTTC
j_gene: TRBJ1-1; d_gene: .; abundance: .; v_gene: TRBV5-1; CDR3aa: CASSLSQEEAFF; CDR3nt: TGCGCCAGCAGCTTGTCGCAGGAAGAAGCTTTCTTT
j_gene: TRBJ2-3; d_gene: .; abundance: many; v_gene: TRBV7-9; CDR3aa: CASSRRGTDTQYF; CDR3nt: TGTGCCAGCAGCCGACGGGGCACAGATACGCAGTATTTT
j_gene: TRBJ1-1; d_gene: .; abundance: many; v_gene: TRBV5-1; CDR3aa: CASSFKQNTEAFF; CDR3nt: TGCGCCAGCAGCTTCAAGCAGAACACTGAAGCTTTCTTT
j_gene: TRBJ2-3; d_gene: .; abundance: many; v_gene: TRBV5-1; CDR3aa: CASSLARERTDTQYF; CDR3nt: TGCGCCAGCAGCTTGGCCCGAGAACGCACAGATACGCAGTATTTT
j_gene: TRBJ1-4; d_gene: .; abundance: .; v_gene: TRBV10-3; CDR3aa: CAISKVKSGATNEKLFF; CDR3nt: TGTGCCATCAGTAAAGTTAAATCAGGAGCAACTAATGAAAAACTGTTTTTT
j_gene: TRBJ2-7; d_gene: .; abundance: many; v_gene: TRBV28; CDR3aa: CASSFGRAYEQYF; CDR3nt: TGTGCCAGCAGTTTTGGCCGAGCCTACGAGCAGTACTTC
j_gene: TRBJ2-1; d_gene: TRBD2; abundance: many; v_gene: TRBV28; CDR3aa: CASSLPGLAGGPGNEQFF; CDR3nt: TGTGCCAGCAGCCTACCGGGACTAGCGGGGGGGCCAGGCAATGAGCAGTTCTTC
j_gene: TRBJ2-7; d_gene: .; abundance: many; v_gene: TRBV20-1; CDR3aa: CSAREPRAGTYEQYF; CDR3nt: TGCAGTGCTAGGGAACCCCGGGCAGGGACCTACGAGCAGTACTTC
j_gene: TRBJ1-1; d_gene: TRBD1; abundance: many; v_gene: TRBV28; CDR3aa: CATWTGVEGGTEAFF; CDR3nt: TGTGCCACCTGGACAGGGGTGGAAGGGGGGACTGAAGCTTTCTTT
j_gene: TRBJ1-6; d_gene: .; abundance: .; v_gene: TRBV19; CDR3aa: CASSAPGRAGSPLHF; CDR3nt: TGTGCCAGTAGCGCTCCTGGTAGGGCGGGGTCACCCCTCCACTTT
j_gene: TRBJ2-2; d_gene: .; abundance: .; v_gene: TRBV10-1; CDR3aa: CASSTTAAGGELFF; CDR3nt: TGCGCCAGCAGCACCACGGCCGCGGGCGGGGAGCTGTTTTTT
j_gene: TRBJ2-5; d_gene: .; abundance: many; v_gene: TRBV11-2; CDR3aa: CASSYAFQVLETQYF; CDR3nt: TGTGCCAGCAGCTACGCCTTCCAAGTTTTGGAGACCCAGTACTTC
j_gene: TRBJ1-5; d_gene: .; abundance: many; v_gene: TRBV5-1; CDR3aa: CASALDSGQPQHF; CDR3nt: TGCGCCAGCGCCCTGGACAGCGGTCAGCCCCAGCATTTT
j_gene: TRBJ1-4; d_gene: .; abundance: few; v_gene: TRBV5-5; CDR3aa: CASSLTSATNEKLFF; CDR3nt: TGTGCCAGCAGCTTGACGTCAGCAACTAATGAAAAACTGTTTTTT
j_gene: TRBJ1-1; d_gene: .; abundance: many; v_gene: TRBV6-2/TRBV6-3; CDR3aa: CASSYIYTEAFF; CDR3nt: TGTGCCAGCAGTTACATATACACTGAAGCTTTCTTT
j_gene: TRBJ2-2; d_gene: .; abundance: many; v_gene: TRBV12-3/TRBV12-4; CDR3aa: CASILRAGNGPGELFF; CDR3nt: TGTGCCAGCATCCTACGGGCAGGGAACGGTCCCGGGGAGCTGTTTTTT
j_gene: TRBJ2-5; d_gene: .; abundance: few; v_gene: TRBV20-1; CDR3aa: CSAPRYGWWQETQYF; CDR3nt: TGCAGTGCTCCACGTTACGGGTGGTGGCAAGAGACCCAGTACTTC
j_gene: TRBJ2-7; d_gene: .; abundance: many; v_gene: TRBV28; CDR3aa: CASSHRPSRGASYEQYF; CDR3nt: TGTGCCAGCAGCCATAGACCTTCTAGGGGGGCGAGCTACGAGCAGTACTTC
j_gene: TRBJ2-7; d_gene: .; abundance: many; v_gene: TRBV18; CDR3aa: CASSPGDGSYEQYF; CDR3nt: TGTGCCAGCTCACCTGGTGACGGCTCCTACGAGCAGTACTTC
j_gene: TRBJ2-1; d_gene: TRBD2; abundance: .; v_gene: TRBV4-3; CDR3aa: CASSQIGTSGKVEQFF; CDR3nt: TGCGCCAGCAGCCAAATAGGGACTAGCGGTAAGGTTGAGCAGTTCTTC
j_gene: TRBJ2-3; d_gene: TRBD2; abundance: many; v_gene: TRBV11-2; CDR3aa: CASSRGSSGDSADTQYF; CDR3nt: TGTGCCAGCAGCCGAGGGTCTAGCGGGGATTCCGCGGATACGCAGTATTTT